One TCR beta chain is described in this entry. At the DNA level, this CDR3 is encoded by other sequences in the same sample as well. This sample is drawn from a study of blood T cell repertoires in COVID-19. Study-wide context: The United States, Italy and Spain supplied acute and convalescent COVID-19 samples. From T cells, B-cell-depleted T cells, or PBMCs came the material, which was cDNA or gDNA.

In the authors' workflow: Using reference gene primer amplification, nucleated cell counts were estimated. Profiled with immunoSEQ multiplex PCR; TCRdb holds only in-frame clones, not every one. V, J and clone size are those of that table, while D and trimming were read from the DNA. This sample has approximately 280,000 clones, with roughly 83% found just once. The junction had 3 bases not matched to a gene; V was cut back by 6 bases and J by 6 bases. Germline V gene data show CDR1 as SNHLY and CDR2 as FYNNEI. This CDR3 has 14 residues. A Seattle source enrolled patients during active infection and followed them longitudinally.

Sequencing used peripheral blood. The genes are TRBV2 and TRBJ1-4; 11 bases agree with TRBD1. This sequence was found in a human donor with COVID-19, enrolled during active disease. The donor label of this sample is uncertain. CDR3 region: CASRPGQGDEKLFF. For the CDR3, the DNA is TGTGCCAGCAGGCCGGGACAGGGGGATGAAAAACTGTTTTTT.